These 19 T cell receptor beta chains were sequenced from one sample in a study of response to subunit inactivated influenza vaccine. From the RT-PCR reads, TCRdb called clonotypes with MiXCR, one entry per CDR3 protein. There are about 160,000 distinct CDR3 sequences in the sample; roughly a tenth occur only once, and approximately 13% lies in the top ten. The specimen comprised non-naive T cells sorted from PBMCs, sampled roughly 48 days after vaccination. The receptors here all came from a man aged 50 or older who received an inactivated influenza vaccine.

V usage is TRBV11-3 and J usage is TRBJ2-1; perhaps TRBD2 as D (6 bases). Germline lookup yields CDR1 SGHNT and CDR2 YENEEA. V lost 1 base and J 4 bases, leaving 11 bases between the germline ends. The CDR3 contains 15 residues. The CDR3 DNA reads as TGTGCCAGCAGCTTAGCAGCGGGCCTTTACAATGAGCAGTTCTTC. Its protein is CASSLAAGLYNEQFF.

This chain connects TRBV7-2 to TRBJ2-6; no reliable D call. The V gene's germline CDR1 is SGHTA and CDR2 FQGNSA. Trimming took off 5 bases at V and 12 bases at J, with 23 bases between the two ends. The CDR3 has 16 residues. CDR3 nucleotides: TGTGCCAGCAGCCTCTCGGCGGTCGGTGGGCTCCCCGTCCTGACTTTC. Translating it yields CASSLSAVGGLPVLTF.

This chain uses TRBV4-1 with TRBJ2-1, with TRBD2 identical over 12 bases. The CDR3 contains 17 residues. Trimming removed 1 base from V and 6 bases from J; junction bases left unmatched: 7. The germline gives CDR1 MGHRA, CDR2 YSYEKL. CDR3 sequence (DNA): TGCGCCAGCAGCCAAGGACTACTAGCGGGAGGACGCAATGAGCAGTTCTTC. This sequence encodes CASSQGLLAGGRNEQFF.

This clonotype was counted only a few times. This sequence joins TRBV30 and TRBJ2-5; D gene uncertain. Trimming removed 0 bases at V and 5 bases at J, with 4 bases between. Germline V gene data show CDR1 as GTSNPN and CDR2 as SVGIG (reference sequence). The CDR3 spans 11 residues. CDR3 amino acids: CAWSVLETQYF. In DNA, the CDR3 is TGTGCCTGGAGTGTTCTTGAGACCCAGTACTTC. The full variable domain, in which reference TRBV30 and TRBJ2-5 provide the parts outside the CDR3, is SQTIHQWPATLVQPVGSPLSLECTVEGTSNPNLYWYRQAAGRGLQLLFYSVGIGQISSEVPQNLSASRPQDRQFILSSKKLLLSDSGFYLCAWSVLETQYFGPGTRLLVL.

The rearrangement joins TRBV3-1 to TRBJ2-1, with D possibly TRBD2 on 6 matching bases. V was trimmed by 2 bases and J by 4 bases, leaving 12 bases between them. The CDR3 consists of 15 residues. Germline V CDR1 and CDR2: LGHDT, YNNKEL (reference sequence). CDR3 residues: CASSQPRDSYNEQFF. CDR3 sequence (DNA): TGTGCCAGCAGCCAACCTCGGGACTCTTACAATGAGCAGTTCTTC.

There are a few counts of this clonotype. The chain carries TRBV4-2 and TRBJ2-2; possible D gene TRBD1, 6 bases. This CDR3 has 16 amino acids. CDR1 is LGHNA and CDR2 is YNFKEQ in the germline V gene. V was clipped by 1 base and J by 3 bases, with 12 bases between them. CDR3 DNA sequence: TGTGCCAGCAGCCAAGCCCTAACAGGGTACACCGGGGAGCTGTTTTTT. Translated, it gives CASSQALTGYTGELFF.

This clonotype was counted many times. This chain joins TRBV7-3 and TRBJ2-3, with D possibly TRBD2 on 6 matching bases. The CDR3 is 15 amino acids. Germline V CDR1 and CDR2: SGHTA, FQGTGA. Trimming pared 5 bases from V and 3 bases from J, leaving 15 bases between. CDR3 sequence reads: CASSPRDSGTDTQYF. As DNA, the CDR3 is TGTGCCAGCAGCCCTAGGGACTCGGGAACAGATACGCAGTATTTT.

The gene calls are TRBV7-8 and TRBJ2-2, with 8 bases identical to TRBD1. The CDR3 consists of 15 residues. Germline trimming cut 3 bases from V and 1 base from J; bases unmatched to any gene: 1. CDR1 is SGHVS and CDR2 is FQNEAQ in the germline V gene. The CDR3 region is CASSLTGENTGELFF. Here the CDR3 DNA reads TGTGCCAGCAGCTTGACAGGGGAGAACACCGGGGAGCTGTTTTTT.

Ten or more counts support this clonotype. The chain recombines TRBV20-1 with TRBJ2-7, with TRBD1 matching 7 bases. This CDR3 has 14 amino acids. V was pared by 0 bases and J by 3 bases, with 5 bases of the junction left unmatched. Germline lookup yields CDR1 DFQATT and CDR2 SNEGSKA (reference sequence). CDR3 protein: CSARDARDSYEQYF. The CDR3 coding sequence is TGCAGTGCTAGAGATGCCCGGGACAGCTACGAGCAGTACTTC.

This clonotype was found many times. The CDR3 loop reads CASSSTGNTEAFF. CDR3 in DNA: TGTGCCAGCAGCTCGACAGGGAACACTGAAGCTTTCTTT. The chain links TRBV5-5 to TRBJ1-1, with a possible D match to TRBD1 (6 bases). This CDR3 region has 13 residues. V was clipped by 3 bases and J by 1 base, with 7 bases between them. The germline gives CDR1 SGHKS, CDR2 YYEKEE (reference sequence).

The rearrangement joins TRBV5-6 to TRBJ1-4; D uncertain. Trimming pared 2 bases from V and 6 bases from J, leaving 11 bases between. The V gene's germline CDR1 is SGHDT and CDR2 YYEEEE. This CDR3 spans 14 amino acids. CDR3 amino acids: CASSFGSSHEKLFF. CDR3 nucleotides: TGTGCCAGCAGCTTTGGATCGTCCCATGAAAAACTGTTTTTT.

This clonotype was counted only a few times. CDR3 DNA: TGTGCCAGCAGCTTGGGACTTGGGGACACTGAAGCTTTCTTT. Encoded protein: CASSLGLGDTEAFF. The gene calls are TRBV5-6 and TRBJ1-1; D is ambiguous. Germline CDR1 reads SGHDT; CDR2 reads YYEEEE. The CDR3 is 14 residues long. V was shortened by 0 bases and J by 3 bases, with 9 bases between the two germline ends.

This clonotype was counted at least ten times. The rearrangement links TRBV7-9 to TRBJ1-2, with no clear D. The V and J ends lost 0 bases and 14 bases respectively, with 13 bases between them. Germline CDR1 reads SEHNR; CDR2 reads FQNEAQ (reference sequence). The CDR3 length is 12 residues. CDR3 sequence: CASSLANWIWTF. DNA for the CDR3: TGTGCCAGCAGCTTAGCTAATTGGATCTGGACCTTC.

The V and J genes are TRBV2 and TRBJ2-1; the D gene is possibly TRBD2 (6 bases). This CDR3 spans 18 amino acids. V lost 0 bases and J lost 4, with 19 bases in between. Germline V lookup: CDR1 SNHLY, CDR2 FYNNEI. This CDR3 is CASSEAALKTGTYNEQFF. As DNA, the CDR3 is TGTGCCAGCAGTGAAGCGGCACTAAAAACCGGGACTTACAATGAGCAGTTCTTC.

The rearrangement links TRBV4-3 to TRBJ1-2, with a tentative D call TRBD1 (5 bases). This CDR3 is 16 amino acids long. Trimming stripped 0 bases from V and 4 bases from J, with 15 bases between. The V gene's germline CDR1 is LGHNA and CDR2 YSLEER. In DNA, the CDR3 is TGCGCCAGCAGCCAAGACTCGGACGGGGGTGGCTATGGCTACACCTTC. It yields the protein CASSQDSDGGGYGYTF.

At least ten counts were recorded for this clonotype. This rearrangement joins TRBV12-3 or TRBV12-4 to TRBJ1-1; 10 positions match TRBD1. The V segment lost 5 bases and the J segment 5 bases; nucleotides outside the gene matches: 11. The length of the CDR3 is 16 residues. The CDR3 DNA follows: TGTGCCAGCAGTCTCCGGGACAGGGGAATCGGGACTGAAGCTTTCTTT. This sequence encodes CASSLRDRGIGTEAFF.

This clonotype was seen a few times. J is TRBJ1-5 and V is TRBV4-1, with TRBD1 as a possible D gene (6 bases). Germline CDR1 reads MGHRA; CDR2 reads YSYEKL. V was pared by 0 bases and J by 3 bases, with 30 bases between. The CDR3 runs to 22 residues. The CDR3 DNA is TGCGCCAGCAGCCAAGACGGGGGGGCGGAGAGTCTCAGGGCGCCGGTCAATCAGCCCCAGCATTTT. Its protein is CASSQDGGAESLRAPVNQPQHF.

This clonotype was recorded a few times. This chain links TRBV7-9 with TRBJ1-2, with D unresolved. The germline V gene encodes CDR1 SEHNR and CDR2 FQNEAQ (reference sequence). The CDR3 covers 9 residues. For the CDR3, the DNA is TGTCCTTTCTGCTATGGCTACACCTTC. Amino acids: CPFCYGYTF.

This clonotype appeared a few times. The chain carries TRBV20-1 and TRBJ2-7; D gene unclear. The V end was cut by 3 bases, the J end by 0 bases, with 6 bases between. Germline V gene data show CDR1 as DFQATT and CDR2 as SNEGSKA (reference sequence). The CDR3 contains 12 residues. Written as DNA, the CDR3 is TGCAGTGCTAGCGGAGCCTCCTACGAGCAGTACTTC. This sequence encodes CSASGASYEQYF.